This T cell receptor (beta chain) was sequenced in a study of cytomegalovirus exposure and HLA in healthy donors. A word on this clone: Its antigen is unidentified.

The PCR made use of 60 Vbeta and 13 Jbeta primers. The data were produced by immunoSEQ multiplex PCR, yet TCRdb's version contains in-frame clones alone and is incomplete. The profile shows 140,000 to 150,000 clones, approximately 63% of them singletons. Germline-derived CDR1 and CDR2 are MDHEN and SYDVKM. The trim removed 2 bases at V and 6 bases at J, leaving 8 bases unmatched. The CDR3 runs 15 residues. General study findings and limits: Accounts indicate the classifier identified cytomegalovirus status with strong specificity and sensitivity. Some V segments (TRBV6-2 and TRBV6-3 among them) were excluded as indistinguishable. The dataset shows that most TCR sequences were rare, while some public TCRs occurred in many donors.

V gene TRBV28 combines with J gene TRBJ2-7, with 9 bases fitting TRBD1. This receptor was taken from a woman aged 55-70 years in good health and CMV-seropositive. Sequenced: PBMCs. The CDR3 here is CASSLEGQGPPEQYF. The CDR3 nucleotides read TGTGCCAGCAGTTTAGAGGGACAGGGTCCCCCCGAGCAGTACTTC.